Listed below are T cell receptor beta chains from one sample, sequenced in a study of blood T cells in healthy people across ages. One entry per CDR3 protein results from TCRdb running MiXCR on the 5' RACE reads. Among about 1.8 million distinct CDR3 sequences, about 49% were seen once, and the ten largest hold roughly 2%. Sequenced sample: blood. These receptors originate from a woman aged 40 to 55 in good health. CDR3s include the opening cysteine and the closing phenylalanine or tryptophan. The D gene is left open where the match is weak. Some rows have no size entry. The others give once, few or many, or a class for an expanded clone.

d_call j_call v_call clone_size cdr3_nt cdr3_aa
. TRBJ2-7 TRBV6-2/TRBV6-3 . TGTGCCAGCCGGGGACGAATCCACGAGCAGTACTTC CASRGRIHEQYF
. TRBJ1-1 TRBV6-2/TRBV6-3 . TGTGCCAGCAGTTCGGCGGGATCCGAAAGCACTGAAGCTTTCTTT CASSSAGSESTEAFF
. TRBJ2-7 TRBV5-6 . TGTGCCAGCAGCTTGTTCGCGGACGAGCAGTACTTC CASSLFADEQYF
TRBD2 TRBJ2-5 TRBV14 few TGTGCCAGCAGCCAAACAAGCGGGAGACAAGAGACCCAGTACTTC CASSQTSGRQETQYF
TRBD2 TRBJ2-1 TRBV24-1 . TGTGCCACCAGCGACCGAAGCGGGGGGGTGTACAATGAGCAGTTCTTC CATSDRSGGVYNEQFF
. TRBJ1-2 TRBV4-2 few TGTGCCAGCAGCCAAGATTTCTATGGCTACACCTTC CASSQDFYGYTF
. TRBJ2-1 TRBV11-2 . TGTGCCAGCAGCAATGCCAAGGGTAGCGGCAATCTCTCCTACAATGAGCAGTTCTTC CASSNAKGSGNLSYNEQFF
. TRBJ1-2 TRBV20-1 . TGCAGTGCTAGAGAGCAGGGTCGTGGCTACACCTTC CSAREQGRGYTF
. TRBJ2-4 TRBV2 few TGTGCCAGCCAGAGGACGACGAAAAACATTCAGTACTTC CASQRTTKNIQYF
TRBD1 TRBJ2-7 TRBV9 . TGTGCCAGCAGCGTAGGGGACAGGGGGTCCTACAATGAGCAGTACTTC CASSVGDRGSYNEQYF
TRBD2 TRBJ2-3 TRBV28 . TGTGCCAGCAGCCCGATTAGCCGCGGGGGACCCGGGGATACGCAGTATTTT CASSPISRGGPGDTQYF
. TRBJ2-3 TRBV24-1 . TGTGCCACCTGGCCGGGACGGGGGTTCACAGATACGCAGTATTTT CATWPGRGFTDTQYF
. TRBJ2-5 TRBV4-1 . TGCGCCAGCAGCCAAGGATATAGGGTCAACAATGAGCAGTACTTC CASSQGYRVNNEQYF
. TRBJ2-3 TRBV11-2 . TGTGCCAGCAGCTTAGCGTTTGGGGTCGGGCTAACAAGCACAGATACGCAGTATTTT CASSLAFGVGLTSTDTQYF
TRBD2 TRBJ2-4 TRBV11-2 few TGTGCCAGCAGCCTATTAGCGGGGGGGCGCGAAAACATTCAGTACTTC CASSLLAGGRENIQYF
. TRBJ1-2 TRBV7-9 . TGTGCCAGCAGCTTAGACGGCGTCACGGCTGCCTATAGGGGCTACACCTTC CASSLDGVTAAYRGYTF
. TRBJ2-3 TRBV6-2/TRBV6-3 . TGTGCCAGCAGTCAAGGGCGTCGGTGGGGGGGACAGGACACAGATACGCAGTATTTT CASSQGRRWGGQDTDTQYF
TRBD1 TRBJ2-1 TRBV7-2 few TGTGCCAGCAGTCTACAGGGGGATTACAATGAGCAGTTCTTC CASSLQGDYNEQFF
. TRBJ2-5 TRBV15 . TGTGCCACCAGCAGAGACCAGGTCCCAGAGACCCAGTACTTC CATSRDQVPETQYF
TRBD1 TRBJ2-1 TRBV4-2 . TGTGCCAGCAGCCTTGGGACAGGGGAAGGTCATGAGCAGTTCTTC CASSLGTGEGHEQFF
. TRBJ2-1 TRBV7-9 . TGTGCCAGCAGCGCTCCAGGGACTCTTAATCTGCATGAGCAGTTCTTC CASSAPGTLNLHEQFF
TRBD1 TRBJ1-2 TRBV6-6 . TGTGCCAGCAGTTATGGCCGACAGGGTCTTAACTATGGCTACACCTTC CASSYGRQGLNYGYTF
. TRBJ2-4 TRBV2 . TGTGCCAGCAGTGAATCGGTAGCGATAGCCAAAAACATTCAGTACTTC CASSESVAIAKNIQYF
. TRBJ1-4 TRBV7-9 . TGTGCCACCTTCGGCTCGGCTAATGAAAAACTGTTTTTT CATFGSANEKLFF
. TRBJ2-3 TRBV4-2 . TGTGCCAGCAGCCAAGTGAAAGTGGGGTTCCCCAACACAGATACGCAGTATTTT CASSQVKVGFPNTDTQYF
. TRBJ1-5 TRBV12-3/TRBV12-4 . TGTGCCAGCAGCCCCCGGGAGTGGGCTTATCAGCCCCAGCATTTT CASSPREWAYQPQHF
. TRBJ2-1 TRBV5-1 . TGCGCCAGCAGCTTGGTCACGCATAGGGACGTTCCCAATGAGCAGTTCTTC CASSLVTHRDVPNEQFF
. TRBJ1-2 TRBV11-2 . TGTGCCAGCAGCGGTCCGGGACACCTATTAAACTATGGCTACACCTTC CASSGPGHLLNYGYTF
. TRBJ1-2 TRBV12-3/TRBV12-4 . TGTGCCAGCAGTTTATGGCGGCTGGATGGCTACACCTTC CASSLWRLDGYTF
TRBD1 TRBJ2-1 TRBV3-1 . TGTGCCAGCAGCCAATTCAGGGGGCTTAGCAATGAGCAGTTCTTC CASSQFRGLSNEQFF
. TRBJ2-5 TRBV6-6 many TGTGCCAGCAGTTCACCCGGGGAGGTTCAAGAGACCCAGTACTTC CASSSPGEVQETQYF
. TRBJ1-1 TRBV20-1 few TGCAGTCCAATGCGACGGGGAACTGAAGCTTTCTTT CSPMRRGTEAFF
TRBD2 TRBJ2-3 TRBV28 few TGTGCCAGCACCACTGGGACTAGCGCCACAGATACGCAGTATTTT CASTTGTSATDTQYF
TRBD1 TRBJ1-5 TRBV4-3 . TGCGCCAGCAGCCAAGATACCAGGGGGAGTCAGCCCCAGCATTTT CASSQDTRGSQPQHF
. TRBJ2-7 TRBV9 . TGTGCCAGCAGCTTTATGTCCGGACCCTCCTACGAGCAGTACTTC CASSFMSGPSYEQYF
. TRBJ2-7 TRBV4-3 . TGCGCCAGCAGCCCAACTACAGGGCCTCTCTACGAGCAGTACTTC CASSPTTGPLYEQYF
TRBD2 TRBJ2-1 TRBV7-3 many TGTGCCAGCAGCACGGGACTAGCCTACAATGAGCAGTTCTTC CASSTGLAYNEQFF
. TRBJ2-7 TRBV21-1 . TGTGCCAGCAGCAAAGTGGGTTGGCACGAGCAGTACTTC CASSKVGWHEQYF
. TRBJ2-7 TRBV2 . TGTGCCAGCATTAACGCCTTCTACGAGCAGTACTTC CASINAFYEQYF
. TRBJ2-7 TRBV5-1 . TGCGCCAGCAGATGGAGGACAGATAAGACCTACGAGCAGTACTTC CASRWRTDKTYEQYF
TRBD1 TRBJ2-7 TRBV7-2 few TGTGCCAGCAGCCGGACAGGGAGAGGCGAGCAGTACTTC CASSRTGRGEQYF
TRBD1 TRBJ2-7 TRBV20-1 few TGCAGTGCTCGCCGGACAGGAGCTTACGAGCAGTACTTC CSARRTGAYEQYF
TRBD1 TRBJ1-5 TRBV29-1 . TGCAGCGTCCCGGGACAGGGCAATCAGCCCCAGCATTTT CSVPGQGNQPQHF
TRBD1 TRBJ2-1 TRBV29-1 . TGCAGCGCTGACCGGACAGGGATCTACAATGAGCAGTTCTTC CSADRTGIYNEQFF
TRBD2 TRBJ2-5 TRBV10-2 . TGCGCCAGCAGCCCCGGGACTATAGGTCGAGATCGGGAGACCCAGTACTTC CASSPGTIGRDRETQYF
. TRBJ2-3 TRBV6-1 . TGTGCCAGCACAATTCGGACAGATACGCAGTATTTT CASTIRTDTQYF
. TRBJ2-5 TRBV7-2 . TGTGCCAGCAGCTTGATAACCGGGGCTAGGCAAGAGACCCAGTACTTC CASSLITGARQETQYF
. TRBJ2-2 TRBV7-8 . TGTGCCAGCAGCTTAGACGGGGGGCGCTTTGTGGGGACCGGGGAGCTGTTTTTT CASSLDGGRFVGTGELFF
. TRBJ2-1 TRBV6-6 few TGTGCCACCGCTAGGGGAGTTCGGGCCAGCCTAGACAATGAGCAGTTCTTC CATARGVRASLDNEQFF
. TRBJ2-5 TRBV27 . TGTGCCAGCTCCAAGTTAGGGCAACTCGGGTTCCAAGAGACCCAGTACTTC CASSKLGQLGFQETQYF
. TRBJ1-2 TRBV24-1 . TGTGCCACCAGTGACGTTACCGGGACAAGCTATGGCTACACCTTC CATSDVTGTSYGYTF